A selection of T cell receptor beta chains follows, all from one sample in a study of T-cell reconstitution after alpha-beta-depleted transplantation in children. Each CDR3 protein gets one entry after TCRdb re-called the PCR reads with MiXCR. The sample holds around 300,000 distinct CDR3 sequences, roughly 7.8% seen once. The sequenced sample was peripheral blood, obtained 360 days after TCRalphabeta/CD19-depleted stem cell transplant. The receptor set was obtained from a female patient aged 2-15 years who had a stem cell transplant for Fanconi anemia, so the T cells may come from the graft donor. Both conserved end residues are part of each CDR3. D genes are given only for firm matches. Only some rows state a clone size, as once, few, many or a class for expanded clones.

abundance	d_gene	len	v_gene	j_gene	CDR3nt	CDR3aa
many	-	14	TRBV20-1	TRBJ1-1	TGCAGTGCACCCCCGACAGCCCTCTCCACTGAAGCTTTCTTT	CSAPPTALSTEAFF
-	TRBD1	14	TRBV5-4	TRBJ1-2	TGTGCCAGCAGCGGTGGACAGGTTCTAGATGGCTACACCTTC	CASSGGQVLDGYTF
many	-	13	TRBV10-3	TRBJ2-1	TGTGCCATCAGTGGACTATATGGCAATGAGCAGTTCTTC	CAISGLYGNEQFF
few	-	12	TRBV7-2	TRBJ2-7	TGTGCCAGCAGCTTAGCGCTTGGCGTGCAGTACTTC	CASSLALGVQYF
-	TRBD1	14	TRBV28	TRBJ1-6	TGTGCCAGTACCCCGGGACAGGTGAATTCACCCCTCCACTTT	CASTPGQVNSPLHF
few	-	12	TRBV7-9	TRBJ2-7	TGTGCCACGGGGGACGGACCCTACGAGCAGTACTTC	CATGDGPYEQYF
many	-	16	TRBV14	TRBJ2-2	TGTGCCAGCTCCCCCCAAAACAGGGAGAACACCGGGGAGCTGTTTTTT	CASSPQNRENTGELFF
many	-	14	TRBV20-1	TRBJ1-4	TGCAGTGCCCTCCGAACAGCAGAAGGGGAAAAACTGTTTTTT	CSALRTAEGEKLFF
-	-	12	TRBV19	TRBJ1-2	TGTGCCAGTTCCGGGGGAGTCTATGGCTACACCTTC	CASSGGVYGYTF
-	-	14	TRBV6-2/TRBV6-3	TRBJ1-4	TGTGCCAGCAGTTACTCTAGGGCGAATGAAAAACTGTTTTTT	CASSYSRANEKLFF
many	-	14	TRBV12-3/TRBV12-4	TRBJ1-1	TGTGCCAGCACCCTTCCGACAGGCCAAGGGTTGGCTTTCTTT	CASTLPTGQGLAFF
few	-	13	TRBV5-1	TRBJ1-4	TGCGCCAGCAGCTTGCCAGAAGATGAAAAACTGTTTTTT	CASSLPEDEKLFF
few	-	13	TRBV19	TRBJ1-1	TGTGCCAGTAGTCGGATTGGACCGAGTGAAGCTTTCTTT	CASSRIGPSEAFF
few	-	10	TRBV7-2	TRBJ1-1	TGTGCCAGCAGCTACGCGCTGGCTTTCTTT	CASSYALAFF
few	-	13	TRBV10-2	TRBJ2-2	TGCGCCAGCGGGGGGCAGAACACCGGGGAGCTGTTTTTT	CASGGQNTGELFF
-	TRBD2	17	TRBV20-1	TRBJ2-2	TGCAGTGCTAGAGCCCGGGGACTAGCGGATCACACCGGGGAGCTGTTTTTT	CSARARGLADHTGELFF
few	-	13	TRBV28	TRBJ1-4	TGTGCCAGCAGCTCGGCCGAGAATGAAAAACTGTTTTTT	CASSSAENEKLFF
many	-	17	TRBV15	TRBJ2-1	TGTGCCACCAGCACCGTGGTGGAGTCCCTGGGCGTGGTAGAGCAGTTCTTC	CATSTVVESLGVVEQFF
few	-	14	TRBV20-1	TRBJ1-6	TGCAGTGCCCACCAGAGCTCCTATAATTCACCCCTCCACTTT	CSAHQSSYNSPLHF
many	TRBD1	16	TRBV5-1	TRBJ2-3	TGCGCCAGCAGCTTGGGGGACAGGGTCGGTAGAGATACGCAGTATTTT	CASSLGDRVGRDTQYF
many	-	11	TRBV6-2/TRBV6-3	TRBJ1-2	TGTGCCAGCAGTTCAGAGCTTGGCTACACCTTC	CASSSELGYTF
few	TRBD1	13	TRBV20-1	TRBJ1-5	TGCAGTGCGAGACAGGGAGACAATCAGCCCCAGCATTTT	CSARQGDNQPQHF
few	-	13	TRBV7-9	TRBJ2-1	TGTGCCAGCAGCGGGACCACCTACAATGAGCAGTTCTTC	CASSGTTYNEQFF
many	TRBD2	15	TRBV11-1	TRBJ2-1	TGTGCCAGCAGCTACGAGATTGCAGGGAGGGATGAGCAGTTCTTC	CASSYEIAGRDEQFF
many	-	13	TRBV10-3	TRBJ2-5	TGTGCCATCAGGGAAGTAGGACAAGAGACCCAGTACTTC	CAIREVGQETQYF
many	TRBD2	17	TRBV5-1	TRBJ2-7	TGCGCCAGCAGCCCGGGACTAGCGGGACAGAGCTCCTACGAGCAGTACTTC	CASSPGLAGQSSYEQYF
many	-	14	TRBV20-1	TRBJ1-1	TGCAGTGCTCTGTTCGACAGTGGCCACACTGAAGCTTTCTTT	CSALFDSGHTEAFF
-	-	14	TRBV3-1	TRBJ1-1	TGTGCCAGCAGCCAAGGGACACCAAACACTGAAGCTTTCTTT	CASSQGTPNTEAFF
many	-	14	TRBV4-2	TRBJ2-1	TGTGCCAGCAAGGGGGAGGGCCCCTACAATGAGCAGTTCTTC	CASKGEGPYNEQFF
-	-	16	TRBV13	TRBJ2-2	TGTGCCAGCAGCTTATATCGGAGATTGAACACCGGGGAGCTGTTTTTT	CASSLYRRLNTGELFF
-	TRBD1	17	TRBV6-1	TRBJ1-6	TGTGCCAGCAGTGAAGACCCGGGACAGTCCTATAATTCACCCCTCCACTTT	CASSEDPGQSYNSPLHF
many	-	15	TRBV5-1	TRBJ1-2	TGCGCCAGCAGCTTGGTAGCAACAGCGTATGATGGCTACACCTTC	CASSLVATAYDGYTF
-	-	13	TRBV27	TRBJ1-2	TGTGCCAGCAGTTTGCCAGGCTATGTAGGCTACACCTTC	CASSLPGYVGYTF
-	-	14	TRBV7-9	TRBJ1-2	TGTGCCAGCAGCTTAGGACGGGGAAGCGATGGCTACACCTTC	CASSLGRGSDGYTF
many	TRBD2	16	TRBV6-5	TRBJ2-5	TGTGCCAGCAGTTACTGGACTAGCGGGGGACAAGAGACCCAGTACTTC	CASSYWTSGGQETQYF
many	TRBD2	14	TRBV20-1	TRBJ2-3	TGCAGTGCCCTTGAGGCGGGGGGGCCCGATACGCAGTATTTT	CSALEAGGPDTQYF
many	-	13	TRBV6-6	TRBJ1-1	TGTGCCAGCAGTTTAGCTGCGGGGCGGGGAGCTTTCTTT	CASSLAAGRGAFF
-	TRBD2	15	TRBV5-4	TRBJ2-4	TGTGCCAGCAGCCAAGGGGGGACTAGCGGGAACATTCAGTACTTC	CASSQGGTSGNIQYF
many	-	12	TRBV29-1	TRBJ2-3	TGCAGCCCCAGGGACCTCACAGATACGCAGTATTTT	CSPRDLTDTQYF
-	-	15	TRBV9	TRBJ1-2	TGTGCCAGCAGCGTAGCCATGGAGGATGACTATGGCTACGCCTTC	CASSVAMEDDYGYAF
-	TRBD1	14	TRBV2	TRBJ1-1	TGTGCCAGCACTAGACAGGGGGGTTACACTGAAGCTTTCTTT	CASTRQGGYTEAFF
-	TRBD1	16	TRBV6-2/TRBV6-3	TRBJ2-7	TGTGCCAGCAGTTCCAGGATCGGGACAGGGTCCTACGAGCAGTACTTC	CASSSRIGTGSYEQYF
many	-	14	TRBV12-3/TRBV12-4	TRBJ2-3	TGTGCCAGCAGTTTAGGGGGTGGGGAAGATACGCAGTATTTT	CASSLGGGEDTQYF
few	TRBD1	16	TRBV12-5	TRBJ1-5	TGTGCTAGTGGTTTAACAGGGGGTTATAGCAATCAGCCCCAGCATTTT	CASGLTGGYSNQPQHF
many	TRBD1	15	TRBV12-3/TRBV12-4	TRBJ2-1	TGTGCCAGCACCCCAGGGGACAGCCATTACAATGAGCAGTTCTTC	CASTPGDSHYNEQFF
-	TRBD1	17	TRBV4-2	TRBJ2-2	TGTGCCAGCAGCATACGGACAGGGAAAGTGAACACCGGGGAGCTGTTTTTT	CASSIRTGKVNTGELFF
-	-	16	TRBV11-2	TRBJ2-5	TGTGCCAGCAGCTTCCTGGAGGGGACACTTCAAGAGACCCAGTACTTC	CASSFLEGTLQETQYF
many	-	13	TRBV20-1	TRBJ1-3	TGCAGTGCTAAGATGCACAGCGGAAACACCATATATTTT	CSAKMHSGNTIYF
many	-	13	TRBV7-9	TRBJ2-3	TGTGCCAGCAGCCCCCCCGACACAGATACGCAGTATTTT	CASSPPDTDTQYF
many	-	12	TRBV29-1	TRBJ2-1	TGCAGCACTGTACAAGGCTACAATGAGCAGTTCTTC	CSTVQGYNEQFF
many	-	15	TRBV15	TRBJ2-1	TGTGCCACCAGCAGTGGGAACAGGGTGATAAATGAGCAGTTCTTC	CATSSGNRVINEQFF
-	TRBD1	13	TRBV11-2	TRBJ2-5	TGTGCCAGCAGCCCGGACAGGCTGAGAACCCAGTACTTC	CASSPDRLRTQYF